A single sample gave rise to the 30 T cell receptor beta chains below, sequenced in a study of T cell responses to AZD1222 COVID-19 vaccine. Assay: immunoSEQ multiplex PCR; the TCRdb copy retains only in-frame clones and omits some. The sample consists of approximately 90,000 clones, more than 90% of them appearing once. The sample consisted of peripheral blood, taken on day 0 of AZD1222 vaccination. The receptors derive from an adult in good health.

This chain joins TRBV7-9 and TRBJ2-2; 7 nucleotides agree with TRBD1. Trimming removed 5 bases from V and 4 bases from J; junction bases left unmatched: 7. There are 15 residues in the CDR3. Germline V gene data show CDR1 as SEHNR and CDR2 as FQNEAQ (reference sequence). CDR3 nucleotide sequence: TGTGCCAGCAGCCTGGGGACAGCCCTCACCGGGGAGCTGTTTTTT. Its protein product is CASSLGTALTGELFF.

The chain employs TRBV6-5 and TRBJ1-4; 8 bases fit TRBD1. CDR3 length: 13 amino acids. Trimming took 7 bases from V and 6 from J; bases not matched to a gene: 4. From germline, CDR1 is MNHEY and CDR2 SVGAGI. As DNA, the CDR3 is TGTGCCAGCAAAGGACAGGGAGATGAAAAACTGTTTTTT. Encoded protein: CASKGQGDEKLFF.

The gene calls are TRBV16 and TRBJ2-2, with D perhaps matching TRBD1 or TRBD2 (5 bases each). The germline gives CDR1 KGHSY, CDR2 FQNENV. V lost 8 bases to trimming and J lost 4 bases, with 11 bases between them. The CDR3 is 13 residues long. In DNA form, the CDR3 reads TGTGCCAGCGCCAGGGACGGCACCGGGGAGCTGTTTTTT. This gives the protein CASARDGTGELFF.

The CDR3 nucleotides are TGTGCCAGCAGCGTCAACACTGAAGCTTTCTTT. The encoded protein is CASSVNTEAFF. The V gene is TRBV5-8, the J gene TRBJ1-1, with D hard to call. CDR1 is SGHTS and CDR2 is YDEGEE in the germline V gene. V lost 4 bases and J lost 2, with 3 bases in between. CDR3 length equals 11 residues.

The chain combines TRBV9 with TRBJ1-2, with 7 bases fitting TRBD1. The CDR3 totals 15 residues. The V gene end was trimmed by 4 bases and the J gene end by 4 bases; junction bases not matched to a gene: 10. CDR1 and CDR2 (germline): SGDLS, YYNGEE. The CDR3 nucleotides are TGTGCCAGCAGCCTTCTGGGGGACAGCTCCTATGGCTACACCTTC. Its translation is CASSLLGDSSYGYTF.

In this sample, this clone turned up a few times. The V and J genes are TRBV5-1 and TRBJ1-1; 7 bases fit TRBD1. J gave up 3 bases and V 2 bases, and 4 bases lay outside the gene matches. Germline assignment: CDR1 SGHRS and CDR2 YFSETQ. This CDR3 spans 14 amino acids. The CDR3 sequence: CASSFGQDHTEAFF. CDR3 DNA: TGCGCCAGCAGCTTCGGACAGGATCACACTGAAGCTTTCTTT.

The V call is TRBV7-9, the J call TRBJ1-2; possible D gene TRBD1, 5 bases. Germline CDR1 is SEHNR and CDR2 is FQNEAQ (reference sequence). The CDR3 is 15 amino acids. V lost 5 bases, J lost 4 bases, and 17 bases lay in between. The CDR3 region is CASSRGTKAPYGYTF. CDR3 DNA: TGTGCCAGCAGCCGAGGGACTAAGGCTCCCTATGGCTACACCTTC.

This chain links TRBV6-1 with TRBJ2-2; tentative D call: TRBD1 (6 bases). Looked up from germline, CDR1 is MNHNS and CDR2 is SASEGT. The CDR3 loop spans 17 amino acids. Trimming cost V 2 bases and J 2 bases, with 15 bases left between them. CDR3 in amino acids: CASSEIFVGANTGELFF. DNA of the CDR3: TGTGCCAGCAGTGAAATATTCGTGGGGGCCAACACCGGGGAGCTGTTTTTT.

V is TRBV7-2 and J is TRBJ2-1; possibly TRBD2 for D (6 bases). Germline CDR1 is SGHTA and CDR2 is FQGNSA. The CDR3 loop spans 15 amino acids. Between the trimmed V and J ends, which lost 0 bases and 8 bases, there was a span of 14 bases. Here the CDR3 reads CASSLARGANHEQFF. Written as DNA, the CDR3 is TGTGCCAGCAGCTTAGCGCGGGGCGCAAACCATGAGCAGTTCTTC.

The chain recombines TRBV28 with TRBJ1-5; D gene uncertain. CDR1 is MDHEN, CDR2 SYDVKM, per germline. Trimming stripped 5 bases from V and 5 bases from J, with 16 bases between. This CDR3 has 15 amino acids. CDR3 bases: TGTGCCAGCAGTCCCCGAGGAGAGTCGTATCAGCCCCAGCATTTT. It encodes CASSPRGESYQPQHF.

Written as DNA, the CDR3 is TGTGCCAGCCTCAGGGGGTACAATGAGCAGTTCTTC. Encoded protein: CASLRGYNEQFF. V and J are TRBV2 and TRBJ2-1, with 7 bases identical to TRBD1. Looked up from germline, CDR1 is SNHLY and CDR2 is FYNNEI. V shed 8 bases, J shed 4 bases, and the junction held 2 bases outside the gene matches. The CDR3 runs to 12 residues. Combining the CDR3 with reference TRBV2 and TRBJ2-1 gives the whole variable domain EPEVTQTPSHQVTQMGQEVILRCVPISNHLYFYWYRQILGQKVEFLVSFYNNEISEKSEIFDDQFSVERPDGSNFTLKIRSTKLEDSAMYFCASLRGYNEQFFGPGTRLTVL.

J is TRBJ2-7 and V is TRBV13; 8 bases line up with TRBD1. J lost 3 bases, V lost 8 bases, and 3 bases had no gene match. The germline V gene encodes CDR1 PRHDT and CDR2 FYEKMQ (reference sequence). CDR3 length: 12 amino acids. CDR3 nucleotide sequence: TGTGCCAGCTCTACAGGGGGCTACGAGCAGTACTTC. Protein product: CASSTGGYEQYF.

The V and J genes are TRBV2 and TRBJ2-7; D is unresolved. Germline loops: CDR1 SNHLY, CDR2 FYNNEI. The V end lost 4 bases, the J end lost 0 bases, and 13 bases lay between the germline ends. The CDR3 contains 15 residues. The CDR3 nucleotides read TGTGCCAGCAGTGTCGATAGGCTTTCCTCCTACGAGCAGTACTTC. It yields the protein CASSVDRLSSYEQYF. The variable domain in full, with the rest retrieved from reference TRBV2 and TRBJ2-7, is EPEVTQTPSHQVTQMGQEVILRCVPISNHLYFYWYRQILGQKVEFLVSFYNNEISEKSEIFDDQFSVERPDGSNFTLKIRSTKLEDSAMYFCASSVDRLSSYEQYFGPGTRLTVT.

J is TRBJ1-1 and V is TRBV7-9; D remains unclear. Germline values: CDR1 SEHNR, CDR2 FQNEAQ (reference sequence). Deletions cut 1 base from V and 3 bases from J, with 3 bases between. The CDR3 sequence is 12 residues long. The CDR3: CASSLVHTEAFF. The CDR3 region has the DNA TGTGCCAGCAGCTTAGTACACACTGAAGCTTTCTTT.

The chain joins TRBV6-5 to TRBJ1-4; D not certain. V lost 2 bases and J 6 bases, leaving 10 bases between the germline ends. This CDR3 is built from 14 residues. In germline, CDR1 is MNHEY, CDR2 SVGAGI. CDR3: CASSYGRRDEKLFF. In DNA, the CDR3 is TGTGCCAGCAGTTACGGGCGGCGGGATGAAAAACTGTTTTTT.

The V gene is TRBV7-8, the J gene TRBJ1-5; D is unclear. CDR3 length: 15 amino acids. The V gene's germline CDR1 is SGHVS and CDR2 FQNEAQ. Trimming cost V 5 bases and J 0 bases, with 11 bases left between them. The CDR3 coding sequence is TGTGCCAGCAGCCCCCACGGTGGTAGCAATCAGCCCCAGCATTTT. It codes for CASSPHGGSNQPQHF.

This clone was seen once. The chain recombines TRBV6-5 with TRBJ2-7; D remains unclear. There are 15 residues in the CDR3. The germline V gene encodes CDR1 MNHEY and CDR2 SVGAGI. V lost 3 bases, J lost 0 bases, and 12 bases lay in between. CDR3 nucleotide sequence: TGTGCCAGCAGTTATCACGGGTTAGCCTCCTACGAGCAGTACTTC. It translates to CASSYHGLASYEQYF.

This chain joins TRBV18 and TRBJ2-1, with 8 bases identical to TRBD2. There are 16 residues in the CDR3. V shed 1 base and J 0 bases; nucleotides not matched to a gene: 2. In germline, CDR1 is KGHSH, CDR2 LQKENI. The CDR3 bases are TGTGCCAGCTCACCACTAGCGGGGAGCTCCTACAATGAGCAGTTCTTC. Its translation: CASSPLAGSSYNEQFF. The complete variable domain, with remaining parts taken from reference TRBV18 and TRBJ2-1, reads NAGVMQNPRHLVRRRGQEARLRCSPMKGHSHVYWYRQLPEEGLKFMVYLQKENIIDESGMPKERFSAEFPKEGPSILRIQQVVRGDSAAYFCASSPLAGSSYNEQFFGPGTRLTVL.

V and J are TRBV19 and TRBJ2-1; 14 nucleotides line up with TRBD2. From germline, CDR1 is LNHDA and CDR2 SQIVND (reference sequence). The CDR3 contains 18 residues. V lost 3 bases, J lost 5 bases, and 9 bases stayed unmatched. CDR3 nucleotides: TGTGCCAGTAGTATCGAGACGGGACTAGCGGGAGTCCACAATGAGCAGTTCTTC. Its protein is CASSIETGLAGVHNEQFF.

J is TRBJ2-7 and V is TRBV28; 8 bases align to TRBD2. CDR1 MDHEN and CDR2 SYDVKM come from the germline V gene. The junction had 17 bases not matched to a gene; V was cut back by 6 bases and J by 4 bases. The CDR3 length is 17 residues. The CDR3 coding sequence is TGTGCCAGCAGCCTATCGGGGGACCCAGCGGGAGTTTACGAGCAGTACTTC. It translates to CASSLSGDPAGVYEQYF.

The genes are TRBV18 and TRBJ2-3; D ambiguous. CDR1 is KGHSH and CDR2 is LQKENI in the germline V gene. The CDR3 loop spans 13 amino acids. The germline V and J ends were trimmed by 6 bases and 2 bases, with 9 bases remaining between them. In DNA form, the CDR3 reads TGTGCCAGCTCGGGTGCATCCACAGATACGCAGTATTTT. Its protein is CASSGASTDTQYF.

The gene calls are TRBV11-2 and TRBJ2-7, with a tentative D call TRBD2 (6 bases). Trimming pared 5 bases from V and 4 bases from J, leaving 12 bases between. The CDR3 is 13 residues long. Germline V gene data show CDR1 as SGHAT and CDR2 as FQNNGV. In nucleotides, the CDR3 is TGTGCCAGCAGCCCCTGGACTACTTACGAGCAGTACTTC. Translating gives CASSPWTTYEQYF.

The chain joins TRBV28 to TRBJ1-2, with D uncertain. Germline loops: CDR1 MDHEN, CDR2 SYDVKM. Trimming shortened V by 4 bases and J by 4 bases, and 10 bases separated the two germline ends. The CDR3 has 13 amino acids. CDR3 in DNA: TGTGCCAGCAGTTCGGCGGGGAGCTATGGCTACACCTTC. As protein: CASSSAGSYGYTF.

The CDR3 is CASTSGGNTEAFF. The CDR3, as DNA: TGTGCCAGCACCAGTGGGGGGAACACTGAAGCTTTCTTT. This chain links TRBV3-1 (or the pseudogene TRBV3-2) with TRBJ1-1; a possible D gene is TRBD1 (5 bases). Germline CDR1 reads LGHDT; CDR2 reads YNNKEL (reference sequence). This CDR3 has 13 amino acids. The V end was cut by 7 bases, the J end by 1 base, with 10 bases between.

The rearrangement links TRBV3-1 (or the pseudogene TRBV3-2) to TRBJ2-1, with TRBD2 matching over 11 bases. Germline values: CDR1 LGHDT, CDR2 YNNKEL (reference sequence). Trimming at V came to 1 base and at J to 9 bases, leaving 5 bases not matched to a gene. CDR3 size: 15 residues. CDR3 protein: CASSQVAGGPIEQFF. The CDR3 nucleotides read TGTGCCAGCAGCCAAGTAGCGGGAGGGCCCATTGAGCAGTTCTTC.

This chain uses TRBV27 with TRBJ2-7; maybe TRBD2 (6 bases). The CDR3 totals 12 residues. Germline V gene data show CDR1 as MNHEY and CDR2 as SMNVEV (reference sequence). The V end was cut by 5 bases, the J end by 6 bases, with 11 bases between. CDR3 bases: TGTGCCAGCAGTAGCGGGCTTTTCGAGCAGTACTTC. It yields the protein CASSSGLFEQYF.

The chain has TRBV5-1 and TRBJ1-6; 8 bases line up with TRBD1. The CDR3 is 17 residues long. V lost 4 bases, J lost 1 base, and 7 bases stayed unmatched. Germline V gene data show CDR1 as SGHRS and CDR2 as YFSETQ. The CDR3 sequence is CASSPDRVGSYNSPLHF. CDR3 sequence (DNA): TGCGCCAGCAGCCCGGACAGGGTGGGATCCTATAATTCACCCCTCCACTTT.

The CDR3, as DNA: TGTGCCATCAGTGATAGAGGGGCAAATCAGCCCCAGCATTTT. Amino acid sequence: CAISDRGANQPQHF. J is TRBJ1-5 and V is TRBV10-3; possible D gene TRBD1, 5 bases. The CDR3 totals 14 residues. Germline CDR1 and CDR2: ENHRY and SYGVKD. The ends were cut back, 3 bases at V and 4 bases at J, with 10 bases in the middle.

Comment on this clone: The sample carries other DNA sequences with the same CDR3. The chain is built from TRBV2 and TRBJ1-5; 7 positions match TRBD1. In germline, CDR1 is SNHLY, CDR2 FYNNEI. This CDR3 has 15 residues. With V trimmed by 3 bases and J by 2 bases, 4 bases remained unmatched. This CDR3 is CASSEQGVGNQPQHF. The CDR3 DNA reads TGTGCCAGCAGTGAGCAGGGGGTTGGCAATCAGCCCCAGCATTTT. The full variable domain, completed using reference TRBV2 and TRBJ1-5, is EPEVTQTPSHQVTQMGQEVILRCVPISNHLYFYWYRQILGQKVEFLVSFYNNEISEKSEIFDDQFSVERPDGSNFTLKIRSTKLEDSAMYFCASSEQGVGNQPQHFGDGTRLSIL.

CDR3 loop: CASSQDLRLLTDTQYF. CDR3 nucleotide sequence: TGTGCCAGCAGCCAAGATCTACGACTCCTCACAGATACGCAGTATTTT. The chain joins TRBV3-1 (or the pseudogene TRBV3-2) to TRBJ2-3; D unclear. Germline CDR1 and CDR2: LGHDT and YNNKEL (reference sequence). The CDR3 length is 16 residues. The V and J ends lost 0 bases and 2 bases respectively, with 12 bases between them.